This T cell receptor (beta chain) was identified during a study of STAT3 mutations in large granular lymphocyte leukemia. Study-wide findings and caveats: Sampling intervals varied between patients and samples. After therapy, about 35% of the 18 patients switched clonotypes, all new clones STAT3 wild type. At least one immunodominant TCR beta clonotype appeared in every T-cell large granular lymphocyte leukemia patient.

A word on this clone: Its matching antigen is unknown.

CDR3 length equals 13 residues. Germline V gene lookup returns CDR1 SGHDT and CDR2 YYEEEE. V shed 3 bases and J shed 8 bases, with 14 bases lying between them. Clones were sequenced by immunoSEQ multiplex PCR, and TCRdb holds only the in-frame ones, with some missing. Among about 40,000 clones listed, about 88% were seen once. The rearrangement joins TRBV5-6 to TRBJ1-2, with a weak D call TRBD1 (5 bases). This clonotype originated in a human donor with T large granular lymphocyte leukemia. Some clones in this sample may be carry-over from other donors' samples. The sequenced material came from PBMCs. In DNA, the CDR3 is TGTGCCAGCAGCTCCCTGGGAGGGGACGGCTACACCTTC. It specifies CASSSLGGDGYTF.